These 27 T cell receptor beta chains originate from one sample sequenced in a study of T cell repertoires in cytomegalovirus infection. TCRdb called the reads again in MiXCR, with one record for every CDR3 protein. Among around 540,000 distinct CDR3 sequences, 30% to 40% were seen once, and the ten largest hold about a sixth. No antigens are known for them. Sequencing used cultured PBMCs, obtained from culture after CMV antigen stimulation. The receptors originated from a human donor in good health (CMV status not recorded). Some clones in this sample may be carry-over from other donors' samples.

The J gene is TRBJ1-2, the V gene TRBV28, with 8 bases that match TRBD1. Germline trimming cut 5 bases from V and 3 bases from J; bases unmatched to any gene: 8. This CDR3 spans 15 amino acids. Germline V gene lookup returns CDR1 MDHEN and CDR2 SYDVKM. The DNA of the CDR3 is TGTGCCAGCAGTACCCAGGGGGCGACGGACTATGGCTACACCTTC. It is translated as CASSTQGATDYGYTF.

The chain carries TRBV19 and TRBJ2-5; 10 positions match TRBD1. Germline CDR1 reads LNHDA; CDR2 reads SQIVND (reference sequence). V was pared by 7 bases and J by 5 bases, with 7 bases of the junction left unmatched. The CDR3 has 14 residues. The CDR3 sequence: CASIDRGRLETQYF. CDR3 coding DNA: TGTGCCAGTATTGACAGGGGGCGGCTGGAGACCCAGTACTTC.

The rearrangement uses TRBV28 and TRBJ2-3, with 8 nucleotides matching TRBD2. With 5 bases clipped from V and 6 bases from J, the junction kept 13 bases outside the gene matches. The CDR3 covers 16 residues. The germline gives CDR1 MDHEN, CDR2 SYDVKM. CDR3 sequence (DNA): TGTGCCAGCAGTCTTGTAGGGACTAGAGGATGGGATACGCAGTATTTT. Its protein product is CASSLVGTRGWDTQYF.

This chain joins TRBV4-3 and TRBJ2-7, with TRBD2 matching over 9 bases. Looked up from germline, CDR1 is LGHNA and CDR2 is YSLEER. The CDR3 consists of 14 residues. J lost 6 bases, V lost 4 bases, and 7 bases had no gene match. In nucleotides, the CDR3 is TGCGCCAGCAGCCGTGGGACTAGCCGCTGCGAGCAGTACGTC. It encodes CASSRGTSRCEQYV.

The V and J genes are TRBV19 and TRBJ2-2; D is uncertain. CDR1 and CDR2 from the germline V gene are LNHDA and SQIVND (reference sequence). The CDR3 runs 17 residues. V lost 3 bases and J lost 0, with 14 bases in between. In DNA form, the CDR3 reads TGTGCCAGTAGTATCCCGCCTAGAAAAGCGAACACCGGGGAGCTGTTTTTT. Amino acids: CASSIPPRKANTGELFF.

The chain employs TRBV12-3 or TRBV12-4 and TRBJ2-2; the match to TRBD2 covers 7 bases. Trimming took 4 bases from V and 2 from J; bases not matched to a gene: 10. The length of the CDR3 is 17 residues. CDR3 nucleotide sequence: TGTGCCAGCAGTTCTTTACGACTAGCCTCCAACACCGGGGAGCTGTTTTTT. This gives the protein CASSSLRLASNTGELFF.

V gene TRBV6-2 or TRBV6-3 combines with J gene TRBJ2-1; D is possibly TRBD2 (6 bases). The CDR3 totals 17 residues. Germline values: CDR1 MNHEY, CDR2 SVGEGT. Trimming shortened V by 5 bases and J by 4 bases, and 21 bases separated the two germline ends. In nucleotides, the CDR3 is TGTGCCAGCAGTCCCTCCCCGGCGGCTAGCGTGTACAATGAGCAGTTCTTC. Its protein is CASSPSPAASVYNEQFF.

A few counts support this clonotype. The chain recombines TRBV6-2 or TRBV6-3 with TRBJ1-2; tentatively, D is TRBD1 (5 bases). V lost 0 bases, J lost 2 bases, and 13 bases lay in between. Germline CDR1 and CDR2: MNHEY and SVGEGT. The CDR3 runs 16 residues. The CDR3 DNA sequence: TGTGCCAGCAGTTACTCGTTGGACGGGGACAACTATGGCTACACCTTC. Its protein product is CASSYSLDGDNYGYTF.

This clonotype came up a few times. The rearrangement uses TRBV11-3 and TRBJ2-3; 13 nucleotides line up with TRBD2. From germline, CDR1 is SGHNT and CDR2 YENEEA. J lost 5 bases, V lost 1 base, and 6 bases had no gene match. The CDR3 length is 17 residues. CDR3 amino acids: CASSLVAGLAGVDTQYF. For the CDR3, the DNA is TGTGCCAGCAGCTTAGTCGCAGGACTAGCGGGAGTAGATACGCAGTATTTT.

The chain combines TRBV19 with TRBJ2-6; 10 positions match TRBD1. CDR1 is LNHDA, CDR2 SQIVND, per germline (reference sequence). V shed 5 bases and J 1 base; nucleotides not matched to a gene: 8. The CDR3 spans 18 residues. CDR3 amino acids: CASSYGQGVISGANVLTF. Written as DNA, the CDR3 is TGTGCCAGTAGTTACGGACAGGGGGTAATTTCTGGGGCCAACGTCCTGACTTTC.

The sample holds a few counts of this clonotype. The chain is built from TRBV18 and TRBJ2-5; 7 bases line up with TRBD2. In germline, CDR1 is KGHSH, CDR2 LQKENI. With 6 bases clipped from V and 4 bases from J, the junction kept 5 bases outside the gene matches. This CDR3 comprises 13 residues. CDR3 nucleotide sequence: TGTGCCAGCTCGTCCGGGAGGTCAGAGACCCAGTACTTC. Its translation is CASSSGRSETQYF.

In its sample, this clonotype was seen a few times. V is TRBV20-1 and J is TRBJ2-1, with TRBD2 identical over 10 bases. Germline loops: CDR1 DFQATT, CDR2 SNEGSKA (reference sequence). The CDR3 runs to 13 residues. The CDR3 spells CISSGSLHNEQFF. The CDR3 coding sequence is TGCATATCTAGCGGGAGTTTGCACAATGAGCAGTTCTTC.

This clonotype was counted a few times. The chain combines TRBV7-9 with TRBJ1-1; D is possibly TRBD1 (5 bases). V was shortened by 2 bases and J by 4 bases, with 8 bases between the two germline ends. The CDR3 length is 13 residues. Germline V CDR1 and CDR2: SEHNR, FQNEAQ (reference sequence). Here the CDR3 reads CASSLRDFTEAFF. The CDR3 bases are TGTGCCAGCAGCTTACGGGACTTCACTGAAGCTTTCTTT.

The chain uses TRBV20-1 and TRBJ1-1; 9 bases map to TRBD1. The CDR3 sequence is 15 residues long. Per the germline V gene, CDR1 is DFQATT and CDR2 is SNEGSKA (reference sequence). J lost 1 base, V lost 3 bases, and 6 bases had no gene match. CDR3 protein: CSARIPGQGNTEAFF. The CDR3 DNA follows: TGCAGTGCTAGGATCCCGGGACAGGGGAACACTGAAGCTTTCTTT.

The chain links TRBV19 to TRBJ1-5; D unresolved. CDR1 and CDR2 (germline): LNHDA, SQIVND (reference sequence). Trimming took 0 bases from V and 4 from J, leaving 10 bases between them. The CDR3 runs 15 residues. CDR3 in amino acids: CASSIDPPLNQPQHF. For the CDR3, the DNA is TGTGCCAGTAGTATAGACCCCCCCCTGAATCAGCCCCAGCATTTT. Combining the CDR3 with reference TRBV19 and TRBJ1-5 gives the whole variable domain DGGITQSPKYLFRKEGQNVTLSCEQNLNHDAMYWYRQDPGQGLRLIYYSQIVNDFQKGDIAEGYSVSREKKESFPLTVTSAQKNPTAFYLCASSIDPPLNQPQHFGDGTRLSIL.

This clonotype was seen a few times. The CDR3 region is CATSDFPSSGGNEQFF. CDR3 in DNA: TGTGCCACCAGTGATTTCCCTAGCTCCGGGGGCAATGAGCAGTTCTTC. The chain uses TRBV24-1 and TRBJ2-1, with D perhaps TRBD2 (6 bases). Trimming left V 1 base short and J 6 bases short, with 15 bases between. Germline CDR1 is KGHDR and CDR2 is SFDVKD. The CDR3 has 16 amino acids.

A few counts support this clonotype. The genes are TRBV14 and TRBJ2-4; tentative D call: TRBD1 (6 bases). CDR1 and CDR2 (germline): SGHDN, FVKESK. The CDR3 spans 13 residues. V was trimmed by 6 bases and J by 8 bases, leaving 14 bases between them. The CDR3 sequence: CASRPTGTDIQYF. CDR3 nucleotides: TGTGCCAGCAGACCCACAGGGACGGACATTCAGTACTTC.

This chain links TRBV7-3 with TRBJ1-1; tentative D call: TRBD1 (6 bases). Germline V gene lookup returns CDR1 SGHTA and CDR2 FQGTGA. The length of the CDR3 is 13 residues. Deletions cut 5 bases from V and 3 bases from J, with 10 bases between. The CDR3: CASSPDRHTEAFF. The CDR3 nucleotides read TGTGCCAGCAGCCCCGACAGGCACACTGAAGCTTTCTTT.

This clonotype was observed a few times. This chain links TRBV30 with TRBJ2-1; no reliable D call. Between the trimmed V and J ends, which lost 4 bases and 7 bases, there was a span of 11 bases. This CDR3 is built from 12 residues. The germline V gene encodes CDR1 GTSNPN and CDR2 SVGIG (reference sequence). The DNA of the CDR3 is TGTGCCTGGATAGGTCGAGTTAATGAGCAGTTCTTC. It translates to CAWIGRVNEQFF.

This clonotype came up a few times. The chain has TRBV6-1 and TRBJ2-7, with D perhaps matching TRBD1 or TRBD2 (5 bases each). This CDR3 comprises 15 residues. Trimming took 2 bases from V and 1 from J, leaving 12 bases between them. The V gene's germline CDR1 is MNHNS and CDR2 SASEGT. Here the CDR3 DNA reads TGTGCCAGCAGTGAAATGGAGGACATATCCTACGAGCAGTACGTC. This encodes CASSEMEDISYEQYV.

This clonotype was counted a few times. The chain couples TRBV6-2 or TRBV6-3 to TRBJ2-7, with D tentatively TRBD2 (7 bases). Trimming pared 10 bases from V and 6 bases from J, leaving 13 bases between. The CDR3 consists of 11 residues. Germline CDR1 reads MNHEY; CDR2 reads SVGEGT. CDR3 residues: CATGEGREQYF. CDR3 in DNA: TGTGCCACAGGGGAGGGGCGCGAGCAGTACTTC.

The CDR3 loop is CASSAGGSDTQYF. DNA of the CDR3: TGTGCCAGCAGTGCTGGCGGGAGTGATACGCAGTATTTT. V is TRBV6-6 and J is TRBJ2-3, with 7 bases matching TRBD2. J gave up 6 bases and V 5 bases, and 5 bases lay outside the gene matches. Germline-derived CDR1 and CDR2 are MNHNY and SVGAGI (reference sequence). This CDR3 has 13 amino acids.

This clonotype was counted only a few times. The chain has TRBV6-6 and TRBJ2-1; unclear D gene. Germline values: CDR1 MNHNY, CDR2 SVGAGI (reference sequence). The CDR3 sequence is 15 residues long. The ends were cut back, 2 bases at V and 6 bases at J, with 14 bases in the middle. The CDR3 region has the DNA TGTGCCAGCAGTTACGACCCCTCAACGCGCAATGAGCAGTTCTTC. This codes for CASSYDPSTRNEQFF.

This clonotype has just a few counts. This rearrangement joins TRBV7-8 to TRBJ2-7, with a weak D call TRBD1 (6 bases). The CDR3 consists of 15 residues. Germline assignment: CDR1 SGHVS and CDR2 FQNEAQ. The V end was cut by 3 bases, the J end by 3 bases, with 15 bases between. CDR3 in DNA: TGTGCCAGCAGCTTCAGCCGAGGACAGCACTACGAGCAGTACTTC. Protein product: CASSFSRGQHYEQYF. Full variable domain (remainder filled in from reference TRBV7-8 and TRBJ2-7): GAGVSQSPRYKVAKRGQDVALRCDPISGHVSLFWYQQALGQGPEFLTYFQNEAQLDKSGLPSDRFFAERPEGSVSTLKIQRTQQEDSAVYLCASSFSRGQHYEQYFGPGTRLTVT.

This clonotype was seen a handful of times. V usage is TRBV29-1 and J usage is TRBJ1-2; TRBD1 agrees at 10 bases. This CDR3 is 13 amino acids long. J was trimmed by 2 bases and V by 4 bases; bases with no gene match: 1. Germline V gene lookup returns CDR1 SQVTM and CDR2 ANQGSEA. DNA of the CDR3: TGCAGCGTTGGACAGGGGGCGAACTATGGCTACACCTTC. As protein: CSVGQGANYGYTF. The full variable domain, completed using reference TRBV29-1 and TRBJ1-2, is SAVISQKPSRDICQRGTSLTIQCQVDSQVTMMFWYRQQPGQSLTLIATANQGSEATYESGFVIDKFPISRPNLTFSTLTVSNMSPEDSSIYLCSVGQGANYGYTFGSGTRLTVV.

This clonotype has a single count. The chain uses TRBV30 and TRBJ1-5; 7 bases are shared with TRBD1. This CDR3 has 15 amino acids. CDR1 GTSNPN and CDR2 SVGIG come from the germline V gene (reference sequence). Losses at the gene ends were 0 bases for V and 7 bases for J; bases not matched to a gene: 9. The CDR3 sequence is CAWSVRGRGKQPQHF. The CDR3 DNA reads TGTGCCTGGAGTGTAAGGGGCAGGGGGAAACAGCCCCAGCATTTT.

The table lists this clonotype with a few counts. J is TRBJ2-1 and V is TRBV7-2; the match to TRBD2 covers 9 bases. The CDR3 is 16 amino acids. CDR1 and CDR2 (germline): SGHTA, FQGNSA. V shed 5 bases, J shed 4 bases, and the junction held 9 bases outside the gene matches. The CDR3 bases are TGTGCCAGCAGCCCCGTGGTTGCGGGGGGGTACAATGAGCAGTTCTTC. Translating gives CASSPVVAGGYNEQFF.